The present TCR beta chain was sequenced within a study of CD8+CD57+ T cells in acquired aplastic anemia. The study, taken as a whole, reports: Statistical testing detected no significant gap in CD8+ Simpson's diversity between patients and controls.

Selection for sequencing was limited to patients who had shown CD8+CD57+ cell expansion by flow cytometry. According to the study, genomic DNA was the template for TCR beta VDJ and CDR3 profiling. TCRdb re-called the reads with MiXCR, one entry per CDR3 protein. This repertoire shows hundreds of thousands of distinct CDR3 sequences, 82% found once; its top ten account for approximately 42%. In regard to this clonotype: Its cognate antigen is unknown.

The CDR3 length is 14 residues. In germline, CDR1 is SGDLS, CDR2 YYNGEE. The J segment lost 6 bases and the V segment lost 1 base, leaving 6 bases of the junction unmatched. The source material was sorted CD4+, CD8+, or CD8+CD57+ T cells (not recorded which) from PBMCs. V gene TRBV9 combines with J gene TRBJ2-7; 8 bases fit TRBD2. The source of this sequence is a human donor with aplastic anemia. CDR3 amino acids: CASSVSGGGGEQYF. For the CDR3, the DNA is TGTGCCAGCAGCGTATCCGGGGGGGGAGGCGAGCAGTACTTC.